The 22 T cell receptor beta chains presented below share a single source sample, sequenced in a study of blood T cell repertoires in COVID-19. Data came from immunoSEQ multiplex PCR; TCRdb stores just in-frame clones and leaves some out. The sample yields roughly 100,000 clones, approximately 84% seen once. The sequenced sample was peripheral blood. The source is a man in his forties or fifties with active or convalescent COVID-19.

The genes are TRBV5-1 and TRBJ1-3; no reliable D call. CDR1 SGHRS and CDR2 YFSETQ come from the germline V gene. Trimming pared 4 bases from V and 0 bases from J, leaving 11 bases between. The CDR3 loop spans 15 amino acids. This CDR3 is CASSADGSSGNTIYF. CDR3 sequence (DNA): TGCGCCAGCAGCGCAGACGGGTCCTCTGGAAACACCATATATTTT. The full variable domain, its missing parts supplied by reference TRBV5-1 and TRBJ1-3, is KAGVTQTPRYLIKTRGQQVTLSCSPISGHRSVSWYQQTPGQGLQFLFEYFSETQRNKGNFPGRFSGRQFSNSRSEMNVSTLELGDSALYLCASSADGSSGNTIYFGEGSWLTVV.

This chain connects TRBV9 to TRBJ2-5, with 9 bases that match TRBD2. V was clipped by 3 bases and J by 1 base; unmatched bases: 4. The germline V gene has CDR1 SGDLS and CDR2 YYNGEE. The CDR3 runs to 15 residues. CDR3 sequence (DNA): TGTGCCAGCAGCGGGGTAGCGGGGGCCCAAGAGACCCAGTACTTC. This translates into CASSGVAGAQETQYF.

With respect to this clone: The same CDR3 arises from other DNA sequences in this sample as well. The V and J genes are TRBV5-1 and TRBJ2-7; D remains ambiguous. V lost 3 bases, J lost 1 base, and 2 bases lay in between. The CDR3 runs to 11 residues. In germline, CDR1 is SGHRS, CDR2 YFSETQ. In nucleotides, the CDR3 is TGCGCCAGCAGCTCATCCTACGAGCAGTACTTC. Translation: CASSSSYEQYF.

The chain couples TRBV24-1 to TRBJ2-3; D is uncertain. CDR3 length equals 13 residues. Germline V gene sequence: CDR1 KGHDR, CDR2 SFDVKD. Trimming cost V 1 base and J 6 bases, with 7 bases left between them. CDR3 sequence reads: CATSDFMEDTQYF. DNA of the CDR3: TGTGCCACCAGTGATTTTATGGAGGATACGCAGTATTTT.

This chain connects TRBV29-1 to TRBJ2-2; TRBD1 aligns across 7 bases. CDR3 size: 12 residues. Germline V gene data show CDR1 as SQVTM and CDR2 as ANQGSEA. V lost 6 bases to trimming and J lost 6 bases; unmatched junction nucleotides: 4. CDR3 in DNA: TGCAGCGTGACACAGGGGTCCGGGGAGCTGTTTTTT. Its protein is CSVTQGSGELFF.

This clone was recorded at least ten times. CDR3 loop: CASSQDSANTGELFF. The CDR3 DNA follows: TGCGCCAGCAGCCAAGATTCAGCGAACACCGGGGAGCTGTTTTTT. The rearrangement uses TRBV4-1 and TRBJ2-2; unclear D gene. Germline V CDR1 and CDR2: MGHRA, YSYEKL. The CDR3 length is 15 residues. V was trimmed by 0 bases and J by 0 bases, leaving 5 bases between them.

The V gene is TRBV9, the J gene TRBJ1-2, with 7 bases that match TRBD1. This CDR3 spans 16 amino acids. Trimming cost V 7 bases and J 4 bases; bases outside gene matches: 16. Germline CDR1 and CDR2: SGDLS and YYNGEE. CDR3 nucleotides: TGTGCCAGCGGAGAACCCGGGACAGTATTTGCCTATGGCTACACCTTC. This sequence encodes CASGEPGTVFAYGYTF.

CDR3 in amino acids: CASGEGDNQPQHF. CDR3 in DNA: TGTGCCAGCGGTGAGGGGGACAATCAGCCCCAGCATTTT. The chain links TRBV12-3 or TRBV12-4 to TRBJ1-5; perhaps TRBD1 as D (6 bases). The CDR3 covers 13 residues. V was cut by 8 bases and J by 3 bases, with 11 bases left in between.

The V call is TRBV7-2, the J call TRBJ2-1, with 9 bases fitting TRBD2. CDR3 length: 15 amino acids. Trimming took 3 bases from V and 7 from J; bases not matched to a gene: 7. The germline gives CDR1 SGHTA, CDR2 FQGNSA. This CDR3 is CASSFTRTSVNEQFF. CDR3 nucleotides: TGTGCCAGCAGCTTCACCAGGACTAGCGTGAATGAGCAGTTCTTC.

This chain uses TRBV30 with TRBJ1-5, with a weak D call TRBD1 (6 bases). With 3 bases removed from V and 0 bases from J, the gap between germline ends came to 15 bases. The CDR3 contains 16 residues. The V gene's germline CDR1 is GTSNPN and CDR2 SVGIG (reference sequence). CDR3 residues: CAWRQGSFNSNQPQHF. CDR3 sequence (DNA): TGTGCCTGGAGGCAGGGGTCGTTTAATAGCAATCAGCCCCAGCATTTT.

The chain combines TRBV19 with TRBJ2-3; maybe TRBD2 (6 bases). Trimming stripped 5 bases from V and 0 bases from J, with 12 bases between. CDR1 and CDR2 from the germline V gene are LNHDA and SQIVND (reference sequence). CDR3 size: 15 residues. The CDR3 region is CASSRGYKSTDTQYF. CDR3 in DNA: TGTGCCAGTAGTCGGGGGTATAAGAGCACAGATACGCAGTATTTT.

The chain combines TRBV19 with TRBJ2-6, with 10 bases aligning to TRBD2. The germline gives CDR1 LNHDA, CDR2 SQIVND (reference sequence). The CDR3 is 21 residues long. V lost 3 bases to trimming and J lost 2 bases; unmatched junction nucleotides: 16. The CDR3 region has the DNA TGTGCCAGTAGTATCGGTTTTTGGCTAGCGGGGGTGGCTGCTGGGGCCAACGTCCTGACTTTC. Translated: CASSIGFWLAGVAAGANVLTF.

CDR3 residues: CASSPGQGGEETQYF. The CDR3 DNA sequence: TGTGCCAGCAGCCCCGGACAGGGAGGAGAGGAGACCCAGTACTTC. The rearrangement uses TRBV5-5 and TRBJ2-5; 8 bases fit TRBD1. The CDR3 spans 15 residues. Per the germline V gene, CDR1 is SGHKS and CDR2 is YYEKEE (reference sequence). The ends lost 4 bases at V and 5 bases at J; junction bases unmatched: 10.

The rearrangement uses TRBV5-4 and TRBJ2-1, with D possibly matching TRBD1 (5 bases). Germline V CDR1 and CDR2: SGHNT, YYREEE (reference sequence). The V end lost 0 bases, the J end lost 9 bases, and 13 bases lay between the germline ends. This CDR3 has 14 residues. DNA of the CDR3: TGTGCCAGCAGCTTGGATTTCCAGGGAAGTGAGCAGTTCTTC. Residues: CASSLDFQGSEQFF.

CDR3 sequence reads: CASSPPNSHYEQYF. The CDR3 region has the DNA TGTGCCAGCTCACCACCTAACAGTCACTACGAGCAGTACTTC. This chain joins TRBV18 and TRBJ2-7; no clear D. The CDR3 spans 14 residues. The germline V gene has CDR1 KGHSH and CDR2 LQKENI. With 0 bases removed from V and 3 bases from J, the gap between germline ends came to 9 bases.

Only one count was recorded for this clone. In DNA, the CDR3 is TGTGCCAGCAGTTCCGGTGAGGGGGGGATTAATTCACCCCTCCACTTT. It is translated as CASSSGEGGINSPLHF. The chain couples TRBV27 to TRBJ1-6, with D tentatively TRBD1 (6 bases). V dropped 4 bases and J dropped 6 bases, with 16 bases sitting between them. The CDR3 runs 16 residues. CDR1 and CDR2 (germline): MNHEY, SMNVEV (reference sequence).

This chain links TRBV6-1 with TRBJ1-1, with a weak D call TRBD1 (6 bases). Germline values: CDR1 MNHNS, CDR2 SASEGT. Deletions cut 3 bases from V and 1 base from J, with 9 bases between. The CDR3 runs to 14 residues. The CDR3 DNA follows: TGTGCCAGCAGTGAGGGGGCGGCGAACACTGAAGCTTTCTTT. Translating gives CASSEGAANTEAFF.

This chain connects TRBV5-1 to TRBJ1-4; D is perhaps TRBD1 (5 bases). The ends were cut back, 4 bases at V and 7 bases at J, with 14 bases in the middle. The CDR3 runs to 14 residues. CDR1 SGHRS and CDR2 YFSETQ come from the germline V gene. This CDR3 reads CASSGGLPTEKLFF. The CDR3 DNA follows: TGCGCCAGCAGCGGGGGACTTCCGACTGAAAAACTGTTTTTT.

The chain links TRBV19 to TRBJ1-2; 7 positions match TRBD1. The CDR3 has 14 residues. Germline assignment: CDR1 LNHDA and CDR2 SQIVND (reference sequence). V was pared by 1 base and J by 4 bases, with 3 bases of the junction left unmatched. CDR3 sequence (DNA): TGTGCCAGTAGTATAGGTCCAGGGGGCTATGGCTACACCTTC. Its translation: CASSIGPGGYGYTF.

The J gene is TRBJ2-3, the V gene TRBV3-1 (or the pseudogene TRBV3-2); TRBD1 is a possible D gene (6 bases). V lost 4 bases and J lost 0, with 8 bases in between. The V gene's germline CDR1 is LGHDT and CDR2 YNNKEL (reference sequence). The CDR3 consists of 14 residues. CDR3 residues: CASSLGQSTDTQYF. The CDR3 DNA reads TGTGCCAGCAGCCTCGGACAGAGCACAGATACGCAGTATTTT.

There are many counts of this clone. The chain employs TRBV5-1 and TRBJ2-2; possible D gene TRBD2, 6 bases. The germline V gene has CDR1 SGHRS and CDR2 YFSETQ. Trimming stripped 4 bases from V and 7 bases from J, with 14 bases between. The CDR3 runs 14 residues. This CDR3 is CASSDYSGGGELFF. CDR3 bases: TGCGCCAGCAGCGACTATAGCGGCGGCGGGGAGCTGTTTTTT. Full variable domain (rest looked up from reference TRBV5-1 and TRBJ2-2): KAGVTQTPRYLIKTRGQQVTLSCSPISGHRSVSWYQQTPGQGLQFLFEYFSETQRNKGNFPGRFSGRQFSNSRSEMNVSTLELGDSALYLCASSDYSGGGELFFGEGSRLTVL.

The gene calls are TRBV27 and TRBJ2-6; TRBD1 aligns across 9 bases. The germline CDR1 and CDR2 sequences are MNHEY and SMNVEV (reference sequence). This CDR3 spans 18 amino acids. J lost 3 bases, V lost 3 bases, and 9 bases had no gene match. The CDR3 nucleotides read TGTGCCAGCAGTTTTTCCGGGACAGGGTTACTTGGGGCCAACGTCCTGACTTTC. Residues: CASSFSGTGLLGANVLTF.